These T cell receptor beta chains were read from a single sample in a study of blood T cell repertoires in COVID-19. Produced via immunoSEQ multiplex PCR; TCRdb's table is partial and in-frame only. The sample records 200,000 to 300,000 clones, around 84% being singletons. Sequencing input: peripheral blood. All receptors come from a woman aged 18-35 years with acute or convalescent COVID-19. CDR3s include the opening cysteine and the closing phenylalanine or tryptophan. The D gene is left open where the match is weak.

V | D | CDR3
TRBV6-5 | NA | CASSPGLGRNTEAFF
TRBV5-1 | TRBD1 | CASSFTTGQGYEQYF
TRBV30 | TRBD2 | CAWSPRRGVGQTYEQYF
TRBV5-6 | NA | CASSYLSDSFNTGELFF
TRBV28 | TRBD2 | CASSLGGVGSKNIQYF
TRBV24-1 | TRBD2 | CATAGTSGLDTQYF
TRBV7-2 | NA | CASSKGAGANVLTF
TRBV7-2 | TRBD2 | CASSLGGTAGGPRDEQFF
TRBV6-1 | NA | CASSESGRGYNSPLHF
TRBV10-3 | NA | CAISESLRDSEQFF
TRBV2 | NA | CASSEPGNEQFF
TRBV4-2 | NA | CASSQVFSGTGELFF
TRBV5-1 | TRBD2 | CASRMTSGETQYF
TRBV20-1 | NA | CSASQGLPRDEQYF
TRBV5-1 | NA | CASSPGQGGIETQYF
TRBV30 | NA | CAWSVLRGHTDTQYF
TRBV28 | NA | CASSLFAGQRGARSFF
TRBV9 | TRBD2 | CASSVGPRTSLLEQYF
TRBV6-2/TRBV6-3 | TRBD2 | CASSYLPTGTSGAYEQYF
TRBV3-1/TRBV3-2 | NA | CASSQDMGRGYTF
TRBV10-2 | TRBD1 | CASRATGTAVFYEQYF
TRBV6-2/TRBV6-3 | TRBD2 | CASSDYSGSGTGELFF
TRBV14 | NA | CATHKNTEAFF
TRBV3-1/TRBV3-2 | TRBD1 | CASSVQPGQGRTEAFF
TRBV6-2/TRBV6-3 | TRBD2 | CASSYSGTRKETQYF
TRBV12-3/TRBV12-4 | TRBD1 | CASSPGDRDRFLF
TRBV25-1 | NA | CASSEQGKETQYF
TRBV6-2/TRBV6-3 | TRBD2 | CASSYSGLRVDNEQFF
TRBV29-1 | NA | CSVLGGTVAGYEQYF
TRBV24-1 | TRBD2 | CATSDGDTSGRGQFF
TRBV30 | TRBD2 | CAWSKGLGGNEQFF
TRBV5-4 | TRBD2 | CASSRTSGGLTDTQYF
TRBV18 | NA | CASSLGDITGNEQFF
TRBV24-1 | NA | CATSVGQIVSDTQYF
TRBV7-3 | TRBD2 | CASSLGREPANQQFF
TRBV30 | TRBD2 | CAWSVAGGYEQYF
TRBV18 | NA | CASSRGQKDNYGYTF
TRBV11-3 | TRBD1 | CASRFVPGTVGYTF
TRBV28 | NA | CASRQGTYEQYF
TRBV6-5 | NA | CASSYRRGGNQPQHF
TRBV15 | TRBD1 | CATSRVPGTANTEAFF
TRBV5-1 | NA | CASSYRVNYGYTF
TRBV5-1 | NA | CASSLGAGNSPLHF
TRBV6-5 | TRBD2 | CASSYEGKGGIEQYF
TRBV4-3 | TRBD1 | CASSQNFGTGGTDTQYF
TRBV6-5 | NA | CASRETGNSNQPQHF
TRBV29-1 | NA | CSCGGEEKLFF
TRBV7-8 | NA | CASSLAGLQETQYF
TRBV28 | TRBD1 | CASRPQGAWEKLFF
TRBV24-1 | NA | CATSDWAQGGYTF
TRBV5-1 | TRBD1 | CASSTGQGAYGYTF
TRBV5-1 | TRBD2 | CASSSWTSGRWSTGELFF
TRBV9 | NA | CASSVVGDTEAFF
TRBV30 | TRBD1 | CAWSVKGQGLLTEAFF
TRBV18 | NA | CASSRERATTYEQYF